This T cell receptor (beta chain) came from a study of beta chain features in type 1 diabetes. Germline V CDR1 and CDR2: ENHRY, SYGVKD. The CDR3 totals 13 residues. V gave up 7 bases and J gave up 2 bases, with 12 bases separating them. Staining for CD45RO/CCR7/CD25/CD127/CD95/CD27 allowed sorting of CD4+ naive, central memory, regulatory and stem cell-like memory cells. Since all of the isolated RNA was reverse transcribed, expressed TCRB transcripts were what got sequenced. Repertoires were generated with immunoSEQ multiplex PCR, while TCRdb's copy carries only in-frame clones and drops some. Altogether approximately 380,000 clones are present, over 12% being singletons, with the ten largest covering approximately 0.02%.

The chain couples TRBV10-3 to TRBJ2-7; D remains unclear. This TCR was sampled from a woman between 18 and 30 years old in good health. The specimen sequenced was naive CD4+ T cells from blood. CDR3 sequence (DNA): TGTGCCATCACTGTGGCAGACACCTACGAGCAGTACTTC. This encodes CAITVADTYEQYF.